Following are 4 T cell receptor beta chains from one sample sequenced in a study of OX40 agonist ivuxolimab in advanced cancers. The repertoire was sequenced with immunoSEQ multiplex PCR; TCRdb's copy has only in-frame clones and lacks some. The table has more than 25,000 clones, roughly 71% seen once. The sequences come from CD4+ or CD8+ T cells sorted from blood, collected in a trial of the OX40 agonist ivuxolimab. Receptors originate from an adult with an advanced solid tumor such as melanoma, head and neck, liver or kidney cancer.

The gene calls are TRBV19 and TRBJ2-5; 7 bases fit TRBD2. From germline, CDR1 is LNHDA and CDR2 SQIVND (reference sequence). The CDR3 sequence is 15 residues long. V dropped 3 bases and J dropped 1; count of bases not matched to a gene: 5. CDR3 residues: CASSISRGTQETQYF. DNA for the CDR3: TGTGCCAGTAGTATTTCGCGGGGGACCCAAGAGACCCAGTACTTC.

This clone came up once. The CDR3 protein is CASSSGTKSPLHF. The CDR3 DNA is TGCGCCAGCAGCAGCGGGACAAAGTCACCCCTCCACTTT. The chain couples TRBV5-1 to TRBJ1-6; tentatively, D is TRBD1 (6 bases). Looked up from germline, CDR1 is SGHRS and CDR2 is YFSETQ. V lost 4 bases to trimming and J lost 10 bases, with 12 bases between them. This CDR3 has 13 amino acids. The variable domain in full, with the rest retrieved from reference TRBV5-1 and TRBJ1-6, is KAGVTQTPRYLIKTRGQQVTLSCSPISGHRSVSWYQQTPGQGLQFLFEYFSETQRNKGNFPGRFSGRQFSNSRSEMNVSTLELGDSALYLCASSSGTKSPLHFGNGTRLTVT.

The CDR3 nucleotides are TGTGCCAGCAGCCCCCGACAGGGCCCTGGGGAGCAGTACTTC. It encodes CASSPRQGPGEQYF. The rearrangement uses TRBV5-4 and TRBJ2-7; 7 bases are shared with TRBD1. Germline lookup yields CDR1 SGHNT and CDR2 YYREEE (reference sequence). The CDR3 is 14 amino acids. With 4 bases clipped from V and 7 bases from J, the junction kept 11 bases outside the gene matches.

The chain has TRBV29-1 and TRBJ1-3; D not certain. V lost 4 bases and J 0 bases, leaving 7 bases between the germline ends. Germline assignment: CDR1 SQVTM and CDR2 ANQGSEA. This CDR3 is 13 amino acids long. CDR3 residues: CSVGPNSGNTIYF. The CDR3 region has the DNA TGCAGCGTTGGGCCAAACTCTGGAAACACCATATATTTT. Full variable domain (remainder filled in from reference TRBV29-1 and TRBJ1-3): SAVISQKPSRDICQRGTSLTIQCQVDSQVTMMFWYRQQPGQSLTLIATANQGSEATYESGFVIDKFPISRPNLTFSTLTVSNMSPEDSSIYLCSVGPNSGNTIYFGEGSWLTVV.